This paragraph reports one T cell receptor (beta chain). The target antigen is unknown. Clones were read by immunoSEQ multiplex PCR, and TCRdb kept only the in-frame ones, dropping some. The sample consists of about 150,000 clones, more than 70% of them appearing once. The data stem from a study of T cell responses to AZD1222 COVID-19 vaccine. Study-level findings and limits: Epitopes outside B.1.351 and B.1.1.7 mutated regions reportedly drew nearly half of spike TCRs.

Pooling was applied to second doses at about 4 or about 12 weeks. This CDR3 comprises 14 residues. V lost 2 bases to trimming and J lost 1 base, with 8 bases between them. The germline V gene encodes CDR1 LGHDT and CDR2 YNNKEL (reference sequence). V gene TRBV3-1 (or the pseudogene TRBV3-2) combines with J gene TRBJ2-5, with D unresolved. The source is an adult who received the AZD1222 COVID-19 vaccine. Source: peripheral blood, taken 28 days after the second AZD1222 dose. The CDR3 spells CASSQSLVQETQYF. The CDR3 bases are TGTGCCAGCAGCCAATCGCTTGTCCAAGAGACCCAGTACTTC.